The 32 T cell receptor beta chains listed next were all sequenced from one sample in a study of shared clonotypes between healthy human individuals. Measured with immunoSEQ multiplex PCR; TCRdb has only the in-frame clones, and not every one. The sample contains a few hundred thousand clones, more than 95% of which appear only once. The source material was naive CD4+ T cells sorted from blood. The subset: CD45RA+ positively selected. The source is a woman aged 25 to 39 in good health.

This chain uses TRBV28 with TRBJ1-5; possible D gene TRBD1, 6 bases. There are 12 residues in the CDR3. The germline CDR1 and CDR2 sequences are MDHEN and SYDVKM. Trimming removed 10 bases from V and 5 bases from J, with 12 bases in between. The CDR3 spells CAITQGYQPQHF. The CDR3, as DNA: TGTGCCATTACACAGGGTTATCAGCCCCAGCATTTT.

The V call is TRBV5-6, the J call TRBJ1-1, with TRBD1 as a possible D gene (5 bases). The CDR3 is 17 amino acids. Germline values: CDR1 SGHDT, CDR2 YYEEEE. Trimming took 0 bases from V and 6 from J, leaving 21 bases between them. CDR3 bases: TGTGCCAGCAGCTTGGGACCGGGACGGAAGAAGGGGTCTGAAGCTTTCTTT. Protein sequence: CASSLGPGRKKGSEAFF.

This chain links TRBV12-1 with TRBJ1-4. TRBV12-1 is shown as a pseudogene. This CDR3 region has 17 residues. For the CDR3, the DNA is TGTGCCAGCAGCCCCCCTACCGGAGGGGCACCTAATGAAAAACTGTTTTTT. It specifies CASSPPTGGAPNEKLFF.

The rearrangement links TRBV27 to TRBJ1-4, with 9 nucleotides matching TRBD1. Trimming took 5 bases from V and 8 from J; bases not matched to a gene: 9. Germline-derived CDR1 and CDR2 are MNHEY and SMNVEV (reference sequence). CDR3 size: 15 residues. CDR3 DNA sequence: TGTGCCAGCAGTGTAACAGGGGGCGCGCGAGAAAAACTGTTTTTT. Translation: CASSVTGGAREKLFF. The full variable domain, rest sourced from reference TRBV27 and TRBJ1-4, is EAQVTQNPRYLITVTGKKLTVTCSQNMNHEYMSWYRQDPGLGLRQIYYSMNVEVTDKGDVPEGYKVSRKEKRNFPLILESPSPNQTSLYFCASSVTGGAREKLFFGSGTQLSVL.

This clone was picked up one time. This chain uses TRBV19 with TRBJ1-2; D may be TRBD1 (5 bases). The V end lost 3 bases, the J end lost 8 bases, and 19 bases lay between the germline ends. The CDR3 is 15 residues long. The V gene's germline CDR1 is LNHDA and CDR2 SQIVND (reference sequence). Here the CDR3 DNA reads TGTGCCAGTAGTATCCCACCCTCAAACAGGAACGGCTACACCTTC. Its translation is CASSIPPSNRNGYTF.

The chain carries TRBV23-1 and TRBJ1-2; D unresolved. TRBV23-1 is annotated as an ORF whose role is uncertain. Trimming left V 4 bases short and J 8 bases short, with 8 bases between. CDR3 length: 11 amino acids. CDR3 in DNA: TGCGCCAGCAGTCCCGGTGGGGGCTACACCTTC. Translation gives CASSPGGGYTF.

The chain combines TRBV30 with TRBJ2-3; 7 positions agree with TRBD2. Germline V gives CDR1 GTSNPN, CDR2 SVGIG (reference sequence). J was trimmed by 5 bases and V by 5 bases; bases with no gene match: 1. The CDR3 runs 11 residues. The CDR3 region has the DNA TGTGCCTGGGGGGGGGAAGATACGCAGTATTTT. This gives the protein CAWGGEDTQYF.

The chain joins TRBV7-7 to TRBJ2-1; 12 bases line up with TRBD2. V gave up 1 base and J gave up 4 bases; unmatched junction bases: 5. CDR3 size: 17 residues. Germline CDR1 is SSHAT and CDR2 is FNYEAQ (reference sequence). The CDR3 sequence is CASSLGTSGKKYNEQFF. CDR3 DNA sequence: TGTGCCAGCAGCTTAGGGACTAGCGGGAAGAAATACAATGAGCAGTTCTTC.

The V and J genes are TRBV4-2 and TRBJ2-3; 9 bases are shared with TRBD1. Germline V gives CDR1 LGHNA, CDR2 YNFKEQ. V shed 2 bases and J 3 bases; nucleotides not matched to a gene: 6. The CDR3 is made up of 16 amino acids. The DNA of the CDR3 is TGTGCCAGCAGCCAAAACGTAGGACAGGGGACAGATACGCAGTATTTT. This encodes CASSQNVGQGTDTQYF.

The J gene is TRBJ2-7, the V gene TRBV27, with 9 bases fitting TRBD1. V lost 2 bases to trimming and J lost 6 bases; unmatched junction nucleotides: 11. The CDR3 consists of 16 residues. Germline V lookup: CDR1 MNHEY, CDR2 SMNVEV (reference sequence). CDR3 sequence: CASSLTGGKSYGEQYF. CDR3 nucleotide sequence: TGTGCCAGCAGTTTAACAGGGGGCAAATCCTACGGCGAGCAGTACTTC.

V is TRBV19 and J is TRBJ1-1; unclear D gene. Trimming shortened V by 4 bases and J by 0 bases, and 12 bases separated the two germline ends. CDR1 is LNHDA and CDR2 is SQIVND in the germline V gene (reference sequence). The CDR3 extends over 15 amino acids. This CDR3 is CASSRMDLLNTEAFF. The DNA of the CDR3 is TGTGCCAGTAGTAGAATGGACCTACTGAACACTGAAGCTTTCTTT.

This chain uses TRBV11-1 with TRBJ2-7, with unresolved D. CDR3 length: 15 residues. Per germline, CDR1 SGHAT and CDR2 FQDESV (reference sequence). V was trimmed by 1 base and J by 2 bases, leaving 12 bases between them. Here the CDR3 reads CASSLDQESAYEQYF. CDR3 bases: TGTGCCAGCAGCTTAGACCAGGAAAGTGCCTACGAGCAGTACTTC.

The DNA of the CDR3 is TGCGCCAGCAGCCCTCGGACCGTGAGCTCCTACGAGCAGTACTTC. Its protein is CASSPRTVSSYEQYF. The V and J genes are TRBV4-1 and TRBJ2-7; D is uncertain. Germline V gene sequence: CDR1 MGHRA, CDR2 YSYEKL. V dropped 4 bases and J dropped 0 bases, with 13 bases sitting between them. The CDR3 runs 15 residues.

The rearrangement uses TRBV6-1 and TRBJ1-5; D possibly corresponds to TRBD1 (5 bases). Germline CDR1 reads MNHNS; CDR2 reads SASEGT. The ends were cut back, 1 base at V and 2 bases at J, with 15 bases in the middle. The CDR3 length is 17 residues. The CDR3 sequence: CASSEEMAGRGNQPQHF. For the CDR3, the DNA is TGTGCCAGCAGTGAAGAAATGGCGGGGCGCGGCAATCAGCCCCAGCATTTT.

The chain combines TRBV14 with TRBJ2-3; D not resolved. Deletions cut 0 bases from V and 6 bases from J, with 19 bases between. The CDR3 has 17 residues. The germline V gene has CDR1 SGHDN and CDR2 FVKESK. The CDR3 DNA reads as TGTGCCAGCAGCCAAGATTACGGACCTACGTCGCGGGATACGCAGTATTTT. Amino acids: CASSQDYGPTSRDTQYF.

Only one count was recorded for this clone. The chain carries TRBV28 and TRBJ2-7, with D perhaps TRBD1 or TRBD2 (5 bases each). Germline V gene data show CDR1 as MDHEN and CDR2 as SYDVKM. The CDR3 is made up of 14 amino acids. The V end lost 5 bases, the J end lost 5 bases, and 16 bases lay between the germline ends. Written as DNA, the CDR3 is TGTGCCAGCAGTGGGACCGACATCATCGACGAGCAGTACTTC. Translated: CASSGTDIIDEQYF.

The chain couples TRBV29-1 to TRBJ1-4, with 10 bases that match TRBD1. J lost 7 bases, V lost 4 bases, and 6 bases had no gene match. This CDR3 is built from 14 residues. Germline values: CDR1 SQVTM, CDR2 ANQGSEA. In nucleotides, the CDR3 is TGCAGCGTTGGGACAGGGGGGAGTGGTGAAAAACTGTTTTTT. This translates into CSVGTGGSGEKLFF. Complete variable domain (other parts from reference TRBV29-1 and TRBJ1-4): SAVISQKPSRDICQRGTSLTIQCQVDSQVTMMFWYRQQPGQSLTLIATANQGSEATYESGFVIDKFPISRPNLTFSTLTVSNMSPEDSSIYLCSVGTGGSGEKLFFGSGTQLSVL.

The V call is TRBV14, the J call TRBJ1-5; D unclear. The V and J ends lost 3 bases and 5 bases respectively, with 2 bases between them. This CDR3 contains 11 residues. Germline V lookup: CDR1 SGHDN, CDR2 FVKESK. CDR3 nucleotides: TGTGCCAGCAGCCATCATCAGCCCCAGCATTTT. It codes for CASSHHQPQHF.

This clone was seen a handful of times. J is TRBJ2-7 and V is TRBV10-3; maybe TRBD2 (5 bases). This CDR3 contains 10 residues. Per the germline V gene, CDR1 is ENHRY and CDR2 is SYGVKD. V shed 10 bases and J shed 10 bases, with 14 bases lying between them. The CDR3 protein is CATAKEAQYF. Written as DNA, the CDR3 is TGTGCCACGGCGAAGGAGGCCCAGTACTTC.

This clone was counted between two and nine times. V and J are TRBV2 and TRBJ1-2; D unresolved. The CDR3 sequence is 12 residues long. CDR1 is SNHLY, CDR2 FYNNEI, per germline. Trimming cost V 5 bases and J 6 bases, with 10 bases left between them. CDR3 amino acids: CASSLAGDGYTF. The CDR3, as DNA: TGTGCCAGCAGTTTAGCTGGGGATGGCTACACCTTC.

V is TRBV28 and J is TRBJ2-1, with D uncertain. Germline values: CDR1 MDHEN, CDR2 SYDVKM. Trimming took off 4 bases at V and 8 bases at J, with 9 bases between the two ends. CDR3 length: 12 residues. CDR3 in amino acids: CASSYEGDEQFF. CDR3 DNA: TGTGCCAGCAGTTACGAAGGTGATGAGCAGTTCTTC. Full variable domain (outside the CDR3, taken from reference TRBV28 and TRBJ2-1): DVKVTQSSRYLVKRTGEKVFLECVQDMDHENMFWYRQDPGLGLRLIYFSYDVKMKEKGDIPEGYSVSREKKERFSLILESASTNQTSMYLCASSYEGDEQFFGPGTRLTVL.

A single count supports this clone. The V and J genes are TRBV19 and TRBJ2-1; 9 bases line up with TRBD2. CDR1 LNHDA and CDR2 SQIVND come from the germline V gene (reference sequence). V trimming: 4 bases; J trimming: 0 bases; junction bases outside the gene matches: 10. This CDR3 has 18 amino acids. The CDR3 DNA follows: TGTGCCAGTAGTAGCCCAGGTCGGCGGGAGGGCTCCTACAATGAGCAGTTCTTC. This gives the protein CASSSPGRREGSYNEQFF.

The rearrangement joins TRBV25-1 to TRBJ2-7, with a weak D call TRBD2 (6 bases). The ends were cut back, 1 base at V and 5 bases at J, with 12 bases in the middle. This CDR3 has 14 residues. From germline, CDR1 is MGHDK and CDR2 SYGVNS. The CDR3 DNA follows: TGTGCCAGCAGTGAATGGGGGGACGTCAACGAGCAGTACTTC. Translation gives CASSEWGDVNEQYF.

V is TRBV7-8 and J is TRBJ1-1, with D uncertain. V was cut by 1 base and J by 7 bases, with 10 bases left in between. The CDR3 covers 13 residues. The germline V gene encodes CDR1 SGHVS and CDR2 FQNEAQ. The CDR3 here is CASSLVTDGEAFF. The DNA for the CDR3 is TGTGCCAGCAGCTTAGTCACAGACGGTGAAGCTTTCTTT.

The rearrangement uses TRBV18 and TRBJ2-7; possibly TRBD1 for D (5 bases). The CDR3 length is 14 residues. Trimming removed 2 bases from V and 4 bases from J, with 12 bases in between. The germline V gene has CDR1 KGHSH and CDR2 LQKENI. The CDR3 here is CASSPVTRVYEQYF. The CDR3 DNA sequence: TGTGCCAGCTCACCAGTGACCAGGGTTTACGAGCAGTACTTC.

The J gene is TRBJ1-1, the V gene TRBV28; D is uncertain. Germline V gene lookup returns CDR1 MDHEN and CDR2 SYDVKM. The CDR3 sequence is 14 residues long. Trimming shortened V by 3 bases and J by 0 bases, and 8 bases separated the two germline ends. The CDR3 sequence: CASSLSLMNTEAFF. The CDR3 nucleotides read TGTGCCAGCAGTTTGAGTCTTATGAACACTGAAGCTTTCTTT. Filled out from reference TRBV28 and TRBJ1-1, the complete variable domain reads DVKVTQSSRYLVKRTGEKVFLECVQDMDHENMFWYRQDPGLGLRLIYFSYDVKMKEKGDIPEGYSVSREKKERFSLILESASTNQTSMYLCASSLSLMNTEAFFGQGTRLTVV.

Concerning this clone itself: This sample also contains other DNA sequences that code for the same CDR3. The V and J genes are TRBV10-3 and TRBJ1-3; D gene ambiguous. V dropped 2 bases and J dropped 4 bases, with 3 bases sitting between them. Germline-derived CDR1 and CDR2 are ENHRY and SYGVKD. The CDR3 is 12 residues long. DNA of the CDR3: TGTGCCATCAGTGAGGGAGGAAACACCATATATTTT. Translated: CAISEGGNTIYF.

V is TRBV2 and J is TRBJ1-1; no firm D call. This CDR3 region has 13 residues. Germline V lookup: CDR1 SNHLY, CDR2 FYNNEI. V was trimmed by 4 bases and J by 0 bases, leaving 6 bases between them. CDR3 loop: CASSVPMNTEAFF. CDR3 sequence (DNA): TGTGCCAGCAGTGTGCCAATGAACACTGAAGCTTTCTTT.

CDR3 DNA sequence: TGCGCCAGCAGCGCCGGGACGGATGGAAACACCATATATTTT. Translation gives CASSAGTDGNTIYF. The chain uses TRBV5-1 and TRBJ1-3; D is perhaps TRBD1 (5 bases). Germline values: CDR1 SGHRS, CDR2 YFSETQ. There are 14 residues in the CDR3. Between the trimmed V and J ends, which lost 4 bases and 3 bases, there was a span of 11 bases.

CDR3 nucleotides: TGTGCCAGCAGCCTATCAGGTCAGCACCACGAGCAGTACTTC. This codes for CASSLSGQHHEQYF. This rearrangement joins TRBV2 to TRBJ2-7; D call uncertain. Looked up from germline, CDR1 is SNHLY and CDR2 is FYNNEI. Trimming shortened V by 6 bases and J by 5 bases, and 17 bases separated the two germline ends. The CDR3 covers 14 residues. The full variable domain, its missing parts supplied by reference TRBV2 and TRBJ2-7, is EPEVTQTPSHQVTQMGQEVILRCVPISNHLYFYWYRQILGQKVEFLVSFYNNEISEKSEIFDDQFSVERPDGSNFTLKIRSTKLEDSAMYFCASSLSGQHHEQYFGPGTRLTVT.

This rearrangement joins TRBV5-5 to TRBJ2-5, with D possibly being TRBD1 or TRBD2 (5 bases each). Trimming pared 4 bases from V and 14 bases from J, leaving 15 bases between. The CDR3 is 11 amino acids. Germline lookup yields CDR1 SGHKS and CDR2 YYEKEE (reference sequence). The CDR3 reads CASSRSDSFYF. The CDR3 DNA follows: TGTGCCAGCAGCCGTAGCGACAGTTTTTACTTC.

This clone was counted once. The CDR3 sequence: CASSETGTGLGRAQYF. CDR3 nucleotides: TGTGCCAGCAGTGAAACCGGGACAGGACTCGGTCGGGCCCAGTACTTC. The chain carries TRBV6-1 and TRBJ2-5; 8 bases map to TRBD1. Germline V gene sequence: CDR1 MNHNS, CDR2 SASEGT. CDR3 size: 16 residues. The V gene end was trimmed by 2 bases and the J gene end by 9 bases; junction bases not matched to a gene: 14.